This T cell receptor (beta chain) was sequenced in a study of Graves' ophthalmopathy and Graves' hyperthyroidism. Fresh peripheral blood (around 10 ml) yielded the PBMCs. RNA transcripts provided the template for amplifying TCR beta CDR3 regions. In the first round, RT-PCR was carried out with HTBI primers, and a multiplex PCR formed the second round. Each CDR3 protein is one row after TCRdb ran MiXCR on the multiplex PCR reads. The data show about 370,000 distinct CDR3 sequences, with approximately 17% seen just once and roughly 2.4% held by the top ten. There are many counts of this clonotype. This CDR3 is 14 amino acids long. J was trimmed by 4 bases and V by 7 bases; bases with no gene match: 7. The germline V gene encodes CDR1 MNHEY and CDR2 SVGEGT.

This receptor was identified in an adult woman with stable Graves' hyperthyroidism. The chain has TRBV6-2 or TRBV6-3 and TRBJ1-1, with 9 bases identical to TRBD1. Sequencing was done on a sample of peripheral blood. CDR3 protein: CASTQQGAVTEAFF. CDR3 sequence (DNA): TGTGCCAGCACCCAACAGGGGGCTGTCACTGAAGCTTTCTTT.